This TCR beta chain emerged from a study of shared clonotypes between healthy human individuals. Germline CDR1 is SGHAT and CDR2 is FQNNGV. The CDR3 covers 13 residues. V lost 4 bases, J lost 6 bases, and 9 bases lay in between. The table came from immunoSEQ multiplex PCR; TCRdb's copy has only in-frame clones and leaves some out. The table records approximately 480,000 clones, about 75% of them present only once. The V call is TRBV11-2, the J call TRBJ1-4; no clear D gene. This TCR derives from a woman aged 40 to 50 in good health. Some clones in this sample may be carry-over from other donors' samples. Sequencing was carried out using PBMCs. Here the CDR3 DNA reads TGTGCCAGCAGCTCCATGATGGATGAAAAACTGTTTTTT. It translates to CASSSMMDEKLFF.